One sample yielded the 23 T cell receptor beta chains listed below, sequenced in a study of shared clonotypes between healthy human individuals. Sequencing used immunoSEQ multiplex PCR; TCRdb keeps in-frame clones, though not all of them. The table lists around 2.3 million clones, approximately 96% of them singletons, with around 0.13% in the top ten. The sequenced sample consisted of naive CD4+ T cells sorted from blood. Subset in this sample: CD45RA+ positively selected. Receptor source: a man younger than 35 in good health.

The CDR3 is CASHRRDREETQYF. The CDR3 region has the DNA TGTGCCAGCCACAGGCGGGACAGGGAAGAGACCCAGTACTTC. The rearrangement links TRBV6-4 to TRBJ2-5; 9 positions match TRBD1. Germline V gives CDR1 MRHNA, CDR2 SNTAGT. J gave up 3 bases and V 8 bases, and 7 bases lay outside the gene matches. The length of the CDR3 is 14 residues.

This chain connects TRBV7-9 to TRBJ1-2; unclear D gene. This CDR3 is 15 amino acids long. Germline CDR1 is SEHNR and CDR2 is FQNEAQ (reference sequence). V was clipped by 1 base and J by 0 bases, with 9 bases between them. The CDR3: CASSLEPQANYGYTF. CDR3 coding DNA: TGTGCCAGCAGCTTAGAACCCCAGGCTAACTATGGCTACACCTTC.

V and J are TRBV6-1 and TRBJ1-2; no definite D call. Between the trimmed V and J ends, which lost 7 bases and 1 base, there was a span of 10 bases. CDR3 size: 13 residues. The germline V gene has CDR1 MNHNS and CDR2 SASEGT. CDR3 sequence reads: CASTPVGNYGYTF. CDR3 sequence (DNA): TGTGCCAGCACCCCCGTAGGTAACTATGGCTACACCTTC.

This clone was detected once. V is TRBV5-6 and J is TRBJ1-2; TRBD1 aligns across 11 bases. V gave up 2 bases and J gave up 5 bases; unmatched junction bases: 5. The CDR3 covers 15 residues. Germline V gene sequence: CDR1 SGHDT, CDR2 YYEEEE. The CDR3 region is CASSLWTGGRYGYTF. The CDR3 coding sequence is TGTGCCAGCAGCTTATGGACAGGGGGCCGGTATGGCTACACCTTC.

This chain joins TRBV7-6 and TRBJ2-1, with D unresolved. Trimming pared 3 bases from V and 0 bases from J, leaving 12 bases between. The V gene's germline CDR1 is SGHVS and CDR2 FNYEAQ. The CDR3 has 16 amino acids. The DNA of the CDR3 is TGTGCCAGCAGCTTTGCCCCCGGTAGCTCCTACAATGAGCAGTTCTTC. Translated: CASSFAPGSSYNEQFF.

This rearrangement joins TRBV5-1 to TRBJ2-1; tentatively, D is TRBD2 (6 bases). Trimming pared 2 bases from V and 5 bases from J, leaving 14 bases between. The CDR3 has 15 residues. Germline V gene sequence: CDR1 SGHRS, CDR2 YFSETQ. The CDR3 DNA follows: TGCGCCAGCAGCTTTAGCGGAAGCTTTAACAATGAGCAGTTCTTC. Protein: CASSFSGSFNNEQFF.

CDR3 protein: CASSRGQGVIVEQYF. The CDR3 coding sequence is TGTGCCAGCAGCAGAGGACAGGGGGTAATCGTGGAGCAGTACTTC. The rearrangement links TRBV2 to TRBJ2-7; 10 bases agree with TRBD1. The CDR3 covers 15 residues. CDR1 SNHLY and CDR2 FYNNEI come from the germline V gene. Trimming took 6 bases from V and 7 from J; bases not matched to a gene: 12.

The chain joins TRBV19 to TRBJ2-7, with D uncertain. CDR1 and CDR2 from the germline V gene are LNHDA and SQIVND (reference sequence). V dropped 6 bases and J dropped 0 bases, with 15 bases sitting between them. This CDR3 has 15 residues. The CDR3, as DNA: TGTGCCAGTAGCCGGACGCCTTATAGCTCCTACGAGCAGTACTTC. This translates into CASSRTPYSSYEQYF.

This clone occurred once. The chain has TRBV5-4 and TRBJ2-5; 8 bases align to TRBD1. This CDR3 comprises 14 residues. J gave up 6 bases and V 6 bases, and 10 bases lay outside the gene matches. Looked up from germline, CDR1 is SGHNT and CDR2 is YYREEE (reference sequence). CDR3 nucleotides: TGTGCCAGCATGGGGCAGGGGGCGCCGAAGACCCAGTACTTC. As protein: CASMGQGAPKTQYF.

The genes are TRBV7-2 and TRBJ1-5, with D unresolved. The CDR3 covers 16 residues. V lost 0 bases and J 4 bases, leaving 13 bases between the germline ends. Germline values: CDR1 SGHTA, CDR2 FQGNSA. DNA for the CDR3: TGTGCCAGCAGCTTAGCCGCGACCAAAGCGAATCAGCCCCAGCATTTT. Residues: CASSLAATKANQPQHF.

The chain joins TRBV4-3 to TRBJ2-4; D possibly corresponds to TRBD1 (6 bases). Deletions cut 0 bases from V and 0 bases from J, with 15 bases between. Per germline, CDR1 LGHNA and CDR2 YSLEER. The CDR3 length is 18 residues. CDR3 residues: CASSQDLGQQKAKNIQYF. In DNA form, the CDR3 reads TGCGCCAGCAGCCAAGATCTAGGACAGCAGAAAGCCAAAAACATTCAGTACTTC.

CDR3: CASSGTAVKDTGELFF. The CDR3 DNA reads as TGTGCCAGTAGTGGAACCGCGGTTAAGGACACCGGGGAGCTGTTTTTT. The rearrangement joins TRBV19 to TRBJ2-2; D is uncertain. Germline loops: CDR1 LNHDA, CDR2 SQIVND (reference sequence). The CDR3 is 16 amino acids. Between the trimmed V and J ends, which lost 5 bases and 3 bases, there was a span of 16 bases.

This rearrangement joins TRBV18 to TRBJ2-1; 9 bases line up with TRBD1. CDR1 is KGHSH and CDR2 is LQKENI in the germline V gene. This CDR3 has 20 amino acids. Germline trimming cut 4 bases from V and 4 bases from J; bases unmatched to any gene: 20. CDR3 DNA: TGTGCCAGCTCACGACTCGCCGGGACAGGGAGGGCCCTGGGGTACAATGAGCAGTTCTTC. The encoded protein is CASSRLAGTGRALGYNEQFF.

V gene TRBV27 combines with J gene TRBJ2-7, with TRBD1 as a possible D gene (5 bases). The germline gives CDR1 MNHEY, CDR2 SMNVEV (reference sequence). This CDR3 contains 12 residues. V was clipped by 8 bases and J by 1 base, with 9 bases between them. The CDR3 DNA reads TGTGCCAGCGGAACAGGATCCTACGAGCAGTACTTC. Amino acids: CASGTGSYEQYF.

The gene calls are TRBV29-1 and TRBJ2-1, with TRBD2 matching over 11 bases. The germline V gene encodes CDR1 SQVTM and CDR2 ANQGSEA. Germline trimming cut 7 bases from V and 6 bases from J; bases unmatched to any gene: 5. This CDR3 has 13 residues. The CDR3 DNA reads TGCAGCGCTAGCGGGAGGTTCGTCAATGAGCAGTTCTTC. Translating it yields CSASGRFVNEQFF.

DNA of the CDR3: TGTGCCAGCTCACAGACGGGGGGGCAGACAGATACGCAGTATTTT. Translated: CASSQTGGQTDTQYF. The rearrangement joins TRBV18 to TRBJ2-3; 8 bases agree with TRBD2. The CDR3 is 15 residues long. Germline V CDR1 and CDR2: KGHSH, LQKENI. Trimming took 4 bases from V and 3 from J; bases not matched to a gene: 6.

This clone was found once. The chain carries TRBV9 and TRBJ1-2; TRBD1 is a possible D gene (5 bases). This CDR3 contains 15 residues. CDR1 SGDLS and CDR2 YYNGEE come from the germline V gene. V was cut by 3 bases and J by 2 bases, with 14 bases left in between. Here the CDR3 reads CASSATGLENYGYTF. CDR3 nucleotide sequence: TGTGCCAGCAGCGCGACGGGACTGGAGAACTATGGCTACACCTTC.

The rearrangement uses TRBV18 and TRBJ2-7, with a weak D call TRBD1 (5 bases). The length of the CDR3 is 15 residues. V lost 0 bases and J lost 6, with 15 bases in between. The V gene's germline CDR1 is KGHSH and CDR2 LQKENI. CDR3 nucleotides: TGTGCCAGCTCACCACCGGAATGGCAGGGAAGCGAGCAGTACTTC. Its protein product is CASSPPEWQGSEQYF. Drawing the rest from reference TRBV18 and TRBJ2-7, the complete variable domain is NAGVMQNPRHLVRRRGQEARLRCSPMKGHSHVYWYRQLPEEGLKFMVYLQKENIIDESGMPKERFSAEFPKEGPSILRIQQVVRGDSAAYFCASSPPEWQGSEQYFGPGTRLTVT.

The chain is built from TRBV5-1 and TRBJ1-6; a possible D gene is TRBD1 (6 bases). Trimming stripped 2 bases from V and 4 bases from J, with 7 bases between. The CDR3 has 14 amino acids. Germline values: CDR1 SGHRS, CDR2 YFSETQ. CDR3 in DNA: TGCGCCAGCAGCTTTGACAGGTATAATTCACCCCTCCACTTT. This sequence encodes CASSFDRYNSPLHF.

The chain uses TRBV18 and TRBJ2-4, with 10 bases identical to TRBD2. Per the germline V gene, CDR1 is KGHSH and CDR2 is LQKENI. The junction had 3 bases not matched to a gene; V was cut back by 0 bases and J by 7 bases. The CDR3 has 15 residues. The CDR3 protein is CASSPPAGGPNIQYF. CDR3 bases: TGTGCCAGCTCACCACCAGCGGGGGGGCCGAACATTCAGTACTTC.

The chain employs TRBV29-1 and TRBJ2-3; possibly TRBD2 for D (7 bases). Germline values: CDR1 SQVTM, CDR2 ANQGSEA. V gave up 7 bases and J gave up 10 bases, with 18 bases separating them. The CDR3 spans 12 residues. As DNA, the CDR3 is TGCAGCGCCGAACGGGGGGCTGAGGCGCAGTATTTT. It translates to CSAERGAEAQYF.

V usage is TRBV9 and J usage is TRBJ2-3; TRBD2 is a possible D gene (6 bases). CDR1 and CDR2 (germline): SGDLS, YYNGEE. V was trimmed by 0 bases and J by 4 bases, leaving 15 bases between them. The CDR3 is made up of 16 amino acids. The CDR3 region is CASSVGRGAAPDTQYF. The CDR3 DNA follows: TGTGCCAGCAGCGTAGGGAGGGGCGCCGCACCAGATACGCAGTATTTT.

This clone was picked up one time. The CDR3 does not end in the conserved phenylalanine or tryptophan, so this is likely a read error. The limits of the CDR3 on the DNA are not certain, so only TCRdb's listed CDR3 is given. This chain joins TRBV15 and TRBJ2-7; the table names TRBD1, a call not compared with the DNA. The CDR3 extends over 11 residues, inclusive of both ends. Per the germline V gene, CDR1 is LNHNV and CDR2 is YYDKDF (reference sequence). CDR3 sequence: CATSRARHSIL.